The 23 T cell receptor beta chains listed next were all sequenced from one sample in a study of T cell responses to AZD1222 COVID-19 vaccine. Assay: immunoSEQ multiplex PCR; the TCRdb copy retains only in-frame clones and omits some. The top ten hold about 6% of the sample, which has fewer than 90,000 clones, roughly 86% seen once. The sample in question was peripheral blood, obtained 28 days after the second AZD1222 dose. These receptors were taken from an adult who received the AZD1222 COVID-19 vaccine.

The rearrangement uses TRBV19 and TRBJ2-1; 12 nucleotides agree with TRBD2. The CDR3 is 16 residues long. Germline V gene lookup returns CDR1 LNHDA and CDR2 SQIVND (reference sequence). After removal of 10 bases from V and 4 bases from J, the junction contained 11 bases not matched to a gene. The DNA of the CDR3 is TGTGCCACCAGGACTAGCGGGACCGAGCATTACAATGAGCAGTTCTTC. This sequence encodes CATRTSGTEHYNEQFF.

The genes are TRBV6-6 and TRBJ2-7; unclear D gene. There are 16 residues in the CDR3. Germline loops: CDR1 MNHNY, CDR2 SVGAGI (reference sequence). V shed 2 bases and J shed 1 base, with 15 bases lying between them. CDR3 DNA: TGTGCCAGCAGTTACGCCCCCCCGGGCTTTTCCTACGAGCAGTACTTC. Its translation is CASSYAPPGFSYEQYF.

This clone was seen only a few times. The V and J genes are TRBV28 and TRBJ2-7; D remains unclear. The CDR3 sequence is 17 residues long. V lost 3 bases, J lost 0 bases, and 18 bases lay in between. The germline CDR1 and CDR2 sequences are MDHEN and SYDVKM. The DNA of the CDR3 is TGTGCCAGCAGTTTTGTCTATGCGGATACCACCTCCTACGAGCAGTACTTC. Its protein product is CASSFVYADTTSYEQYF.

This clone was observed a single time. The chain carries TRBV11-2 and TRBJ2-7; D possibly matches TRBD1 or TRBD2 (6 bases each). The CDR3 runs to 14 residues. Germline V gene data show CDR1 as SGHAT and CDR2 as FQNNGV. The V end lost 5 bases, the J end lost 7 bases, and 18 bases lay between the germline ends. The CDR3 loop reads CASSQGRQGREQYF. The DNA of the CDR3 is TGTGCCAGCAGCCAGGGGAGGCAGGGGAGGGAGCAGTACTTC.

This clone was counted between two and nine times. The chain combines TRBV20-1 with TRBJ2-7; D unresolved. CDR3 length: 12 amino acids. The germline V gene has CDR1 DFQATT and CDR2 SNEGSKA (reference sequence). With 3 bases removed from V and 3 bases from J, the gap between germline ends came to 9 bases. DNA of the CDR3: TGCAGTGCTAGTGATGTATTCTACGAGCAGTACTTC. Its protein product is CSASDVFYEQYF.

The gene calls are TRBV18 and TRBJ1-4; 7 bases map to TRBD1. The CDR3 is made up of 16 amino acids. V gave up 2 bases and J gave up 7 bases; unmatched junction bases: 10. The V gene's germline CDR1 is KGHSH and CDR2 LQKENI. Here the CDR3 DNA reads TGTGCCAGCTCACCAAACCAGAGACAGGGTGGTGAAAAACTGTTTTTT. It translates to CASSPNQRQGGEKLFF.

The rearrangement uses TRBV28 and TRBJ2-2; 8 bases map to TRBD2. The CDR3 is 19 residues long. V shed 2 bases and J 5 bases; nucleotides not matched to a gene: 16. Germline values: CDR1 MDHEN, CDR2 SYDVKM. In nucleotides, the CDR3 is TGTGCCAGCAGTTTAATCGCTGGTGGGAACGGGGGGGCAACCGGGGAGCTGTTTTTT. Its protein is CASSLIAGGNGGATGELFF.

The chain couples TRBV19 to TRBJ1-4, with 7 bases lining up with TRBD1. J was trimmed by 0 bases and V by 6 bases; bases with no gene match: 4. Germline CDR1 LNHDA, CDR2 SQIVND (reference sequence). The CDR3 runs to 15 residues. CDR3 protein: CASRDRPATNEKLFF. DNA of the CDR3: TGTGCCAGTAGGGACAGGCCTGCAACTAATGAAAAACTGTTTTTT.

The chain links TRBV2 to TRBJ2-3; TRBD2 matches 7 bases. Per the germline V gene, CDR1 is SNHLY and CDR2 is FYNNEI. This CDR3 is 17 amino acids long. Trimming at V came to 3 bases and at J to 6 bases, leaving 15 bases not matched to a gene. This CDR3 is CASSDWGSGALVDTQYF. The CDR3 DNA is TGTGCCAGCAGTGACTGGGGGAGCGGGGCCCTCGTGGATACGCAGTATTTT. Full variable domain (rest looked up from reference TRBV2 and TRBJ2-3): EPEVTQTPSHQVTQMGQEVILRCVPISNHLYFYWYRQILGQKVEFLVSFYNNEISEKSEIFDDQFSVERPDGSNFTLKIRSTKLEDSAMYFCASSDWGSGALVDTQYFGPGTRLTVL.

This chain joins TRBV7-2 and TRBJ2-2, with D perhaps assigned TRBD1 or TRBD2 (5 bases each). Trimming shortened V by 4 bases and J by 1 base, and 10 bases separated the two germline ends. Germline CDR1 is SGHTA and CDR2 is FQGNSA. This CDR3 spans 15 amino acids. Here the CDR3 DNA reads TGTGCCAGCAGCTCCCTTGGGGGGAACACCGGGGAGCTGTTTTTT. Translated: CASSSLGGNTGELFF.

CDR3 coding DNA: TGTGCCAGCAGCTTCTCTGGGGGTCAGGGGGTCGAGCAGTACTTC. Translating gives CASSFSGGQGVEQYF. The chain combines TRBV7-2 with TRBJ2-7; 7 nucleotides agree with TRBD1. Germline loops: CDR1 SGHTA, CDR2 FQGNSA. The length of the CDR3 is 15 residues. The V gene end was trimmed by 3 bases and the J gene end by 6 bases; junction bases not matched to a gene: 11.

The chain recombines TRBV5-1 with TRBJ1-4; D not resolved. The length of the CDR3 is 15 residues. Germline V gene sequence: CDR1 SGHRS, CDR2 YFSETQ. The V end lost 5 bases, the J end lost 5 bases, and 16 bases lay between the germline ends. In nucleotides, the CDR3 is TGCGCCAGCAGTAAAGCAATGGCAGTAAATGAAAAACTGTTTTTT. Translated: CASSKAMAVNEKLFF.

This clone has a single count. This chain connects TRBV18 to TRBJ2-5; D gene uncertain. The CDR3 totals 13 residues. Trimming took 2 bases from V and 0 from J, leaving 4 bases between them. The germline CDR1 and CDR2 sequences are KGHSH and LQKENI. CDR3 in DNA: TGTGCCAGCTCACCAGGGTACCAAGAGACCCAGTACTTC. Its protein is CASSPGYQETQYF.

V gene TRBV7-9 combines with J gene TRBJ1-4; D not certain. The CDR3 has 15 amino acids. Germline V CDR1 and CDR2: SEHNR, FQNEAQ (reference sequence). V lost 1 base to trimming and J lost 6 bases, with 12 bases between them. CDR3 loop: CASSLDNMSDEKLFF. Written as DNA, the CDR3 is TGTGCCAGCAGCTTAGACAACATGTCCGATGAAAAACTGTTTTTT.

V and J are TRBV18 and TRBJ2-7; 10 bases align to TRBD1. Germline V gene sequence: CDR1 KGHSH, CDR2 LQKENI. The CDR3 runs to 15 residues. Trimming cost V 8 bases and J 9 bases; bases outside gene matches: 16. The CDR3 bases are TGTGCCAGCGCCACCACCGGGACAGGGGCAGTTGGGCAGTACTTC. It codes for CASATTGTGAVGQYF.

The V and J genes are TRBV18 and TRBJ1-5; D perhaps matches TRBD1 (5 bases). This CDR3 has 16 residues. Germline V gene data show CDR1 as KGHSH and CDR2 as LQKENI. Trimming took 0 bases from V and 6 from J, leaving 15 bases between them. The CDR3 sequence is CASSPPGSQGGQPQHF. In nucleotides, the CDR3 is TGTGCCAGCTCACCACCGGGTAGTCAGGGTGGTCAGCCCCAGCATTTT.

The chain is built from TRBV19 and TRBJ2-7; the match to TRBD1 covers 10 bases. The CDR3 consists of 16 residues. The ends lost 4 bases at V and 1 base at J; junction bases unmatched: 7. Germline V gene lookup returns CDR1 LNHDA and CDR2 SQIVND (reference sequence). CDR3 nucleotides: TGTGCCAGTAGTACCAGGGACAGGGGAGAGTCCTACGAGCAGTACTTC. Translating it yields CASSTRDRGESYEQYF.

The chain couples TRBV20-1 to TRBJ2-2; TRBD1 is a possible D gene (7 bases). The V gene lost 3 bases and the J gene lost 7 bases, with 18 bases spanning the gap. In germline, CDR1 is DFQATT, CDR2 SNEGSKA (reference sequence). The CDR3 totals 15 residues. CDR3 amino acids: CSASKEGAGHGELFF. The CDR3 bases are TGCAGTGCTAGTAAGGAGGGGGCTGGTCACGGGGAGCTGTTTTTT.

Here the CDR3 reads CASSRTGNMGTDTQYF. CDR3 bases: TGTGCCAGCAGTCGGACCGGGAATATGGGTACAGATACGCAGTATTTT. This chain uses TRBV28 with TRBJ2-3; tentatively, D is TRBD2 (5 bases). The germline CDR1 and CDR2 sequences are MDHEN and SYDVKM. The V gene lost 5 bases and the J gene lost 3 bases, with 18 bases spanning the gap. The CDR3 is made up of 16 amino acids.

Only one count was recorded for this clone. The chain links TRBV12-3 or TRBV12-4 to TRBJ2-1; D unresolved. The CDR3 runs 13 residues. V gave up 3 bases and J gave up 5 bases, with 8 bases separating them. This CDR3 reads CASSFLVDNEQFF. In DNA, the CDR3 is TGTGCCAGCAGTTTCTTGGTCGACAATGAGCAGTTCTTC.

The gene calls are TRBV28 and TRBJ2-7, with 10 positions matching TRBD2. J gave up 4 bases and V 6 bases, and 9 bases lay outside the gene matches. CDR1 and CDR2 (germline): MDHEN, SYDVKM. This CDR3 has 15 amino acids. CDR3: CASSKPGLATYEQYF. The DNA for the CDR3 is TGTGCCAGCAGCAAACCGGGACTAGCGACTTACGAGCAGTACTTC.

The chain is built from TRBV7-2 and TRBJ2-1; TRBD2 matches 13 bases. The CDR3 sequence is 16 residues long. CDR1 and CDR2 from the germline V gene are SGHTA and FQGNSA. The trim removed 5 bases at V and 8 bases at J, leaving 9 bases unmatched. CDR3 loop: CASSPRTSGRNDEQFF. The CDR3 coding sequence is TGTGCCAGCAGCCCCCGGACTAGCGGGAGAAACGATGAGCAGTTCTTC.

The chain links TRBV15 to TRBJ2-2, with no clear D. Germline CDR1 and CDR2: LNHNV and YYDKDF (reference sequence). V shed 1 base and J shed 0 bases, with 9 bases lying between them. This CDR3 has 16 amino acids. The DNA of the CDR3 is TGTGCCACCAGCAGAGGAGGCATCGCGAACACCGGGGAGCTGTTTTTT. It specifies CATSRGGIANTGELFF.